This TCR beta chain was identified during a study of regulatory T cells in long-lasting Graves disease. Arm-PCR of CDR3 regions and iRepertoire HTBI primers were used to build TCR beta libraries. TCRdb ran MiXCR on the multiplex PCR reads and lists one entry per CDR3 protein. Of 400,000 to 450,000 distinct CDR3 sequences listed, about 15% were seen once; the top ten hold about a sixth. The CDR3 runs to 13 residues. Germline V gene data show CDR1 as KGHDR and CDR2 as SFDVKD. The germline V and J ends were trimmed by 4 bases and 10 bases, with 14 bases remaining between them. In this sample, this clonotype turned up many times. What it recognizes is unknown. Described time point: newly diagnosed GD, antithyroid drugs for less than 3 months. PBMC RNA was the source of the TCR library. Clinicians diagnosed Graves' disease using American Thyroid Association guidelines. Findings and limits, study-wide: Newly diagnosed patients shared around 910 public clonotypes; persistent patients shared approximately 2,700.

These same data were also listed under a study on T cells in Graves' hyperthyroidism and ophthalmopathy.

The chain has TRBV24-1 and TRBJ2-3, with a weak D call TRBD2 (5 bases). This TCR came from a woman in her thirties with Graves disease. Sequenced here: peripheral blood mononuclear cells (PBMCs), sampled at new diagnosis, from a patient treated with antithyroid drugs. In nucleotides, the CDR3 is TGTGCCACCAGTGAGCTCGTTCCGAGGGCGCAGTATTTT. It yields the protein CATSELVPRAQYF.